This T cell receptor beta chain was identified in a study of identical twins. The authors used template switching to add a universal primer site and gave cDNA unique molecular identifiers. TCRdb used MiXCR to reprocess the 5' RACE reads, holding one entry per CDR3 protein. The sample contains 420,000 or so distinct CDR3 sequences, roughly 20% of which appear only once. There were only healthy Caucasians among the donors. This CDR3 is 17 amino acids long. V lost 4 bases to trimming and J lost 0 bases; unmatched junction nucleotides: 5. The sample comprised naive T cells sorted from blood. This clonotype was sampled from a man over 45 in good health. The chain is built from TRBV12-3 or TRBV12-4 and TRBJ2-1; 11 bases are a match to TRBD2. CDR3 in amino acids: CASSSPLAGGSYNEQFF. The CDR3 DNA sequence: TGTGCCAGCAGTTCCCCCCTAGCGGGGGGCTCCTACAATGAGCAGTTCTTC.